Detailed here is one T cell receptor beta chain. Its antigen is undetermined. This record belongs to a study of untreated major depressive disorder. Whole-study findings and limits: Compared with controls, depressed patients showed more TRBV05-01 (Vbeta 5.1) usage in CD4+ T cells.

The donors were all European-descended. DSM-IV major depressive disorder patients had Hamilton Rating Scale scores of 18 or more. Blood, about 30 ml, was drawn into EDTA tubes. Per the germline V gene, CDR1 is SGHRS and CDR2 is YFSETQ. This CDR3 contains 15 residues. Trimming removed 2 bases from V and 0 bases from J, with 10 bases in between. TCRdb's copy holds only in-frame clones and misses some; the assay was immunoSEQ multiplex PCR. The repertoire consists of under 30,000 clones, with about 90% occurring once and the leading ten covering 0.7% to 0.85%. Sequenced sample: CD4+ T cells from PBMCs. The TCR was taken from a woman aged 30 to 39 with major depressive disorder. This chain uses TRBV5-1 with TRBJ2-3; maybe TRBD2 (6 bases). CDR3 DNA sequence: TGCGCCAGCAGCTTTAGTGGAGGGAGCACAGATACGCAGTATTTT. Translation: CASSFSGGSTDTQYF.